Shown below are 6 T cell receptor beta chains from a single sample sequenced in a study of CD8+CD57+ T cells in acquired aplastic anemia. Genomic DNA served as template for TCR beta VDJ and CDR3 profiling. In TCRdb, the reads were re-called with MiXCR into one record per CDR3 protein. The sample carries 90,000 to 130,000 distinct CDR3 sequences, around 50% recorded once. Input material: sorted CD4+, CD8+, or CD8+CD57+ T cells (not recorded which) from PBMCs. The receptors here all came from a human donor in good health, serving as a control.

V and J are TRBV7-2 and TRBJ2-3; D is ambiguous. The CDR3 runs to 13 residues. Trimming took off 5 bases at V and 6 bases at J, with 12 bases between the two ends. CDR1 and CDR2 (germline): SGHTA, FQGNSA. The CDR3 spells CASSPNHLDTQYF. The DNA for the CDR3 is TGTGCCAGCAGCCCGAACCATTTGGATACGCAGTATTTT.

The rearrangement uses TRBV11-1 and TRBJ1-2; TRBD1 might be the D (5 bases). The germline V gene has CDR1 SGHAT and CDR2 FQDESV (reference sequence). The CDR3 runs to 14 residues. V gave up 4 bases and J gave up 2 bases, with 11 bases separating them. The DNA for the CDR3 is TGTGCCAGCAGCTCTCCCTCAGGGAACTATGGCTACACCTTC. Its protein product is CASSSPSGNYGYTF.

As concerns this clonotype: This may be a read error: a much more frequent sequence differs by one nucleotide. In nucleotides, the CDR3 is TGTGCCAGCAGCTCGAGCCCGAACACTGAAGCTTTCTTT. This gives the protein CASSSSPNTEAFF. The J gene is TRBJ1-1, the V gene TRBV5-4; no clear D. This CDR3 is built from 13 residues. V dropped 3 bases and J dropped 1 base, with 7 bases sitting between them. Germline V gives CDR1 SGHNT, CDR2 YYREEE (reference sequence).

In this sample, this clonotype turned up many times. The DNA of the CDR3 is TGTGCCAGCAGCCGCCGATCGGCGAACACCGGGGAGCTGTTTTTT. Translation gives CASSRRSANTGELFF. The rearrangement joins TRBV12-3 or TRBV12-4 to TRBJ2-2; D gene uncertain. The CDR3 spans 15 residues. V lost 6 bases and J 0 bases, leaving 11 bases between the germline ends.

The chain recombines TRBV10-2 with TRBJ2-3; TRBD2 might be the D (5 bases). Between the trimmed V and J ends, which lost 5 bases and 3 bases, there was a span of 12 bases. The V gene's germline CDR1 is WSHSY and CDR2 SAAADI. This CDR3 contains 14 residues. The CDR3 DNA sequence: TGCGCCAGCAGTCGGTGGGAGTTTACAGATACGCAGTATTTT. It translates to CASSRWEFTDTQYF.

The chain combines TRBV4-3 with TRBJ1-1, with TRBD1 identical over 10 bases. There are 14 residues in the CDR3. V lost 0 bases to trimming and J lost 11 bases; unmatched junction nucleotides: 6. Germline V lookup: CDR1 LGHNA, CDR2 YSLEER. DNA for the CDR3: TGCGCCAGCAGCCAAGATGAGGGGACAGGGGCTGCTTTCTTT. Its translation: CASSQDEGTGAAFF.